This T cell receptor beta chain was identified in a study of blood T cell repertoires in COVID-19. Enrolled through a virtual design, the participants were between roughly 18 and 100 years of age and came from some 25 US areas. In assigning cohorts, the study relied on participant-reported clinical history. The length of the CDR3 is 14 residues. The germline V and J ends were trimmed by 1 base and 1 base, with 6 bases remaining between them. Germline CDR1 SGHNT, CDR2 YYREEE (reference sequence). Per the original methods: Reference gene primer amplification gave nucleated cell count estimates. Using immunoSEQ multiplex PCR, the repertoire was profiled, and TCRdb retains in-frame clones only, with some absent. D and trimming come from the DNA, and the V and J calls and clone size come from that table. The repertoire holds 150,000 to 200,000 clones, almost 85% seen once, with approximately 11% in the top ten.

The TCR was taken from a man in his forties or fifties who had recovered from COVID-19. The chain employs TRBV5-4 and TRBJ1-3; TRBD1 might be the D (5 bases). The specimen was PBMCs or T cells enriched from blood (not recorded which). In DNA form, the CDR3 reads TGTGCCAGCAGCTTGAAGGGGTCTGGAAACACCATATATTTT. This encodes CASSLKGSGNTIYF.